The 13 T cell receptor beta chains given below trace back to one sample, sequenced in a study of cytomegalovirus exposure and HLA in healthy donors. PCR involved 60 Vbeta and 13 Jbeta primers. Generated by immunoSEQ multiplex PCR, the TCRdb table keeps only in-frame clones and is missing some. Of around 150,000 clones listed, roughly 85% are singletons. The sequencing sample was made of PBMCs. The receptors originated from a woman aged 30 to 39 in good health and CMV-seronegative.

CDR3 nucleotides: TGTGCCAGCAGTTTGGTTGGCGGGAGCTCCTACGAGCAGTACTTC. This codes for CASSLVGGSSYEQYF. This chain joins TRBV28 and TRBJ2-5, with TRBD2 matching over 7 bases. The J call may not be correct, given that the DNA end is closer to TRBJ2-7. CDR1 and CDR2 (germline): MDHEN, SYDVKM. CDR3 size: 15 residues.

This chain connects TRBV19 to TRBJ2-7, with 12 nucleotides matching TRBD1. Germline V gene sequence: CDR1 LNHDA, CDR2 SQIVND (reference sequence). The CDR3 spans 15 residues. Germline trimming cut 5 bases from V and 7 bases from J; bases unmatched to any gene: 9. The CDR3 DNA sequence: TGTGCCAGTAGTGTGGGACAGGGGGCTTCTTGGGAGCAGTACTTC. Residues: CASSVGQGASWEQYF.

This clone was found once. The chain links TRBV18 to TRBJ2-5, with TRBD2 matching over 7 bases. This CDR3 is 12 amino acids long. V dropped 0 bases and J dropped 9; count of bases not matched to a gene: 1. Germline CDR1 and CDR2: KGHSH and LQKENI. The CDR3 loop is CASSPPGGAQYF. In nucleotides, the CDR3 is TGTGCCAGCTCACCACCGGGGGGGGCCCAGTACTTC.

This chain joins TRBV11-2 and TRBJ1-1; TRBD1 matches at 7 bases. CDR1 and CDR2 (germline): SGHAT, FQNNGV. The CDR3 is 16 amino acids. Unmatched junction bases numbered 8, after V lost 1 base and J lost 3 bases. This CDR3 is CASSLGARQGDTEAFF. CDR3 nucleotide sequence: TGTGCCAGCAGCTTAGGGGCCCGACAGGGCGACACTGAAGCTTTCTTT. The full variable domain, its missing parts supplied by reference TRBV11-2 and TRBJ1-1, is EAGVAQSPRYKIIEKRQSVAFWCNPISGHATLYWYQQILGQGPKLLIQFQNNGVVDDSQLPKDRFSAERLKGVDSTLKIQPAKLEDSAVYLCASSLGARQGDTEAFFGQGTRLTVV.

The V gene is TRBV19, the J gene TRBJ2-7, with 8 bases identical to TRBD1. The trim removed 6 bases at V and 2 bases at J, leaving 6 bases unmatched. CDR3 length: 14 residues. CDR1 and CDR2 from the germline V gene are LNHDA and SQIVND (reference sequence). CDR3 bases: TGTGCCAGTAGCAAAAGGGACAGGACCTACGAGCAGTACTTC. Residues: CASSKRDRTYEQYF.

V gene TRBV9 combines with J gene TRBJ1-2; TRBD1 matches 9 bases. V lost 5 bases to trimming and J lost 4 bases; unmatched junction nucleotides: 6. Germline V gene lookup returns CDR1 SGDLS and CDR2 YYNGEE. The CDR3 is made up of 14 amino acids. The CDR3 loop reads CASRDRGDRYGYTF. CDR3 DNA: TGTGCCAGCAGAGACAGGGGGGACCGCTATGGCTACACCTTC.

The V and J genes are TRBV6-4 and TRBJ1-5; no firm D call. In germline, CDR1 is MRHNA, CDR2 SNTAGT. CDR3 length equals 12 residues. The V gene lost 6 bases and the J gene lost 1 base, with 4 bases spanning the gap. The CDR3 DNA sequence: TGTGCCAGCAGGAGGAGCAATCAGCCCCAGCATTTT. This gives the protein CASRRSNQPQHF.

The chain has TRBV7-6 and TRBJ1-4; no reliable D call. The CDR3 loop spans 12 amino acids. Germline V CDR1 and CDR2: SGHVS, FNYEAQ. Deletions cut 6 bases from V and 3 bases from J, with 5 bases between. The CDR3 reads CASSGANEKLFF. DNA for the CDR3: TGTGCCAGCAGTGGAGCTAATGAAAAACTGTTTTTT.

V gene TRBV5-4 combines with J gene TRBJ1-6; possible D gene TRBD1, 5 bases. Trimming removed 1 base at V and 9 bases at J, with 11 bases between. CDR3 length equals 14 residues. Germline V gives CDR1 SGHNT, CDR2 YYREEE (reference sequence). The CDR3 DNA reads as TGTGCCAGCAGCTTGCAGGGAGCGGGTTCACCCCTCCACTTT. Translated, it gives CASSLQGAGSPLHF.

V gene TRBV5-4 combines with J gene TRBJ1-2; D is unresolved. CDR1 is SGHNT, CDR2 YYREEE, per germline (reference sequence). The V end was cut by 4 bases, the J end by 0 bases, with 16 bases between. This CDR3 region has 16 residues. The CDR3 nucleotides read TGTGCCAGCAGCATGGGTTTAGCACGACCTAACTATGGCTACACCTTC. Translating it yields CASSMGLARPNYGYTF.

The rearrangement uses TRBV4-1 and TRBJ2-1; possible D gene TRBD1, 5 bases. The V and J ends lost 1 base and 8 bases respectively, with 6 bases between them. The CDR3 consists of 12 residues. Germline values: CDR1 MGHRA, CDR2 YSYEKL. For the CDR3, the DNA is TGCGCCAGCAGCCAAGGGGGCTATGAGCAGTTCTTC. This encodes CASSQGGYEQFF.

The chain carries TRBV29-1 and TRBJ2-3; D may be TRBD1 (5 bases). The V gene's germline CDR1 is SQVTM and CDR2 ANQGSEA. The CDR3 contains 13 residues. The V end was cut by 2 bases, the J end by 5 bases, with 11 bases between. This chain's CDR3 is CSVEIGTGDTQYF. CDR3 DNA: TGCAGCGTTGAAATCGGAACAGGAGATACGCAGTATTTT.

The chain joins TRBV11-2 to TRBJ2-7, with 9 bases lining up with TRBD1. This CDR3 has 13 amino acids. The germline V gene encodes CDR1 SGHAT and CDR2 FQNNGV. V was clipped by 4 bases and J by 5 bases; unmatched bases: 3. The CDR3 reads CASSYNRGHEQYF. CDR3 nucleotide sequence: TGTGCCAGCAGCTACAACAGGGGGCACGAGCAGTACTTC.